The 10 T cell receptor beta chains listed next were all sequenced from one sample in a study of T cell responses to AZD1222 COVID-19 vaccine. Data came from immunoSEQ multiplex PCR; TCRdb stores just in-frame clones and leaves some out. This sample yields approximately 180,000 clones, of which approximately 92% are seen a single time; about 2.8% belongs to the top ten. Sequenced material: peripheral blood, taken on day 0 of AZD1222 vaccination. These receptors all stem from an adult in good health.

The chain recombines TRBV6-5 with TRBJ1-2; D not resolved. Deletions cut 4 bases from V and 5 bases from J, with 8 bases between. The germline V gene has CDR1 MNHEY and CDR2 SVGAGI. The CDR3 consists of 12 residues. The CDR3 here is CASSSDPYGYTF. CDR3 nucleotides: TGTGCCAGCAGTTCGGACCCGTATGGCTACACCTTC.

Concerning this clone: A read error may produce the germline difference seen at one junction end. The V and J genes are TRBV30 and TRBJ1-6; D might be TRBD1 (6 bases). The CDR3 is 12 residues long. CDR1 GTSNPN and CDR2 SVGIG come from the germline V gene (reference sequence). CDR3 nucleotide sequence: TGTGCCTGGAGTGCTTTGGTCGGACAGATCCAATTT. Translation gives CAWSALVGQIQF.

This rearrangement joins TRBV5-1 to TRBJ2-1; 16 bases map to TRBD2. V lost 4 bases to trimming and J lost 1 base; unmatched junction nucleotides: 11. Germline lookup yields CDR1 SGHRS and CDR2 YFSETQ. The CDR3 length is 20 residues. The CDR3 loop is CASSPTPGLAGGESYNEQFF. The DNA for the CDR3 is TGCGCCAGCAGCCCGACCCCGGGACTAGCGGGAGGGGAGTCCTACAATGAGCAGTTCTTC.

V usage is TRBV29-1 and J usage is TRBJ2-1, with 9 bases that match TRBD1. The germline CDR1 and CDR2 sequences are SQVTM and ANQGSEA. The CDR3 runs 13 residues. The V segment lost 7 bases and the J segment 4 bases; nucleotides outside the gene matches: 5. CDR3: CSATGGLYNEQFF. As DNA, the CDR3 is TGCAGCGCCACAGGGGGCCTTTACAATGAGCAGTTCTTC.

This chain uses TRBV19 with TRBJ2-7; a weak D match, TRBD1 (6 bases). CDR1 and CDR2 (germline): LNHDA, SQIVND (reference sequence). V lost 3 bases and J lost 2, with 17 bases in between. CDR3 size: 16 residues. CDR3 bases: TGTGCCAGTAGTATTAGACCAGGAGGACAGACCTACGAGCAGTACTTC. The encoded protein is CASSIRPGGQTYEQYF.

The chain uses TRBV5-6 and TRBJ2-4, with unresolved D. Deletions cut 0 bases from V and 4 bases from J, with 8 bases between. Germline V gene lookup returns CDR1 SGHDT and CDR2 YYEEEE. The CDR3 covers 14 residues. The DNA of the CDR3 is TGTGCCAGCAGCTTGGCCGGAATTAAAAACATTCAGTACTTC. This sequence encodes CASSLAGIKNIQYF.

The chain links TRBV3-1 (or the pseudogene TRBV3-2) to TRBJ2-2; D is undetermined. CDR1 and CDR2 (germline): LGHDT, YNNKEL (reference sequence). This CDR3 region has 12 residues. Trimming pared 3 bases from V and 5 bases from J, leaving 4 bases between. The CDR3 loop is CASSHRTGELFF. The CDR3 nucleotides read TGTGCCAGCAGCCACCGGACCGGGGAGCTGTTTTTT.

The chain joins TRBV7-9 to TRBJ2-5; 9 bases line up with TRBD1. Germline loops: CDR1 SEHNR, CDR2 FQNEAQ (reference sequence). There are 14 residues in the CDR3. V lost 8 bases and J lost 5; bases outside the gene matches: 9. In DNA form, the CDR3 reads TGTGCCAGCGGGCGGACAGGGGAATGGGAGACCCAGTACTTC. It translates to CASGRTGEWETQYF. The complete variable domain, with remaining parts taken from reference TRBV7-9 and TRBJ2-5, reads DTGVSQNPRHKITKRGQNVTFRCDPISEHNRLYWYRQTLGQGPEFLTYFQNEAQLEKSRLLSDRFSAERPKGSFSTLEIQRTEQGDSAMYLCASGRTGEWETQYFGPGTRLLVL.

This clone was counted a few times. This chain links TRBV5-1 with TRBJ2-5; no reliable D call. The CDR3 covers 14 residues. Germline loops: CDR1 SGHRS, CDR2 YFSETQ. Trimming took 2 bases from V and 5 from J, leaving 13 bases between them. CDR3 loop: CASSLQSIQETQYF. The CDR3 DNA follows: TGCGCCAGCAGCTTACAGTCCATCCAGGAGACCCAGTACTTC.

The rearrangement uses TRBV6-1 and TRBJ1-1; no definite D call. V was cut by 7 bases and J by 8 bases, with 11 bases left in between. CDR3 length: 11 amino acids. Germline assignment: CDR1 MNHNS and CDR2 SASEGT. For the CDR3, the DNA is TGTGCCAGCATCATGGGTACGGAAGCTTTCTTT. Protein: CASIMGTEAFF.